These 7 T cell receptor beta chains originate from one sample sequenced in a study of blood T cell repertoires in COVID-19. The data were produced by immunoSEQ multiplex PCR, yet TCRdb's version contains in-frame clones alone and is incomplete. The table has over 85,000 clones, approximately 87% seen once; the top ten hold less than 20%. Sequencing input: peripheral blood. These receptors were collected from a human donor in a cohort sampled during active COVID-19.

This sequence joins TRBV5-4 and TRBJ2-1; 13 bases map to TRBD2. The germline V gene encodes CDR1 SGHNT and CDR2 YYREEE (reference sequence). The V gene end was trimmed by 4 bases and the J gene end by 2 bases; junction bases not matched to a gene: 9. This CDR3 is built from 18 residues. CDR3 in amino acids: CASSPGTSGTGTYNEQFF. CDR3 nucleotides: TGTGCCAGCAGCCCCGGGACTAGCGGGACGGGCACCTACAATGAGCAGTTCTTC.

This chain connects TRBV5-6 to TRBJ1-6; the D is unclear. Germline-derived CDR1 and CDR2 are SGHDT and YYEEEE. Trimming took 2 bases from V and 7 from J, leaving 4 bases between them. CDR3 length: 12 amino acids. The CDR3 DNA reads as TGTGCCAGCAGCTTCGTGAATTCACCCCTCCACTTT. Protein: CASSFVNSPLHF.

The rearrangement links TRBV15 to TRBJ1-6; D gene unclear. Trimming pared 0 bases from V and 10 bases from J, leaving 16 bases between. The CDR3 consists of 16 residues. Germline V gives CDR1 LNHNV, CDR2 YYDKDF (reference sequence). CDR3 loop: CATSRDYEVVGSPLHF. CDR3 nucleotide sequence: TGTGCCACCAGCAGAGATTATGAGGTTGTAGGATCACCCCTCCACTTT.

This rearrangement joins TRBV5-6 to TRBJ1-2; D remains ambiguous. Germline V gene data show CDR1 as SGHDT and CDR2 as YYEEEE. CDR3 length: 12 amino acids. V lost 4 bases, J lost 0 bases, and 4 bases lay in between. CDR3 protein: CASSLANYGYTF. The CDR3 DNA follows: TGTGCCAGCAGCCTAGCTAACTATGGCTACACCTTC.

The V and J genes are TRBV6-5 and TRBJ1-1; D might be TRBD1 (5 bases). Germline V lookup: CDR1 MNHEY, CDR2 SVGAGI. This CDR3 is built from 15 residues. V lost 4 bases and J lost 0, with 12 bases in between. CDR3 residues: CASSFNGGVNTEAFF. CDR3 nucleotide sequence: TGTGCCAGCAGTTTCAACGGGGGGGTGAACACTGAAGCTTTCTTT.

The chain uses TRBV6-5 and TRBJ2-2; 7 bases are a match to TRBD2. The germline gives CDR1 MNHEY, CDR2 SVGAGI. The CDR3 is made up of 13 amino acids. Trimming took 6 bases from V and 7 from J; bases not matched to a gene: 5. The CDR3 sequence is CASRVGRGGELFF. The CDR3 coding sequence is TGTGCCAGCAGGGTGGGGAGGGGCGGGGAGCTGTTTTTT.

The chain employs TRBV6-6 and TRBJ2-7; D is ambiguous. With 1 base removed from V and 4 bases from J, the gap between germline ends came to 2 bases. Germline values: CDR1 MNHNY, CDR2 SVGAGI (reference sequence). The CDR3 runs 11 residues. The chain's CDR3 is CASSYLYEQYF. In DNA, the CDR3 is TGTGCCAGCAGTTACTTATACGAGCAGTACTTC.